The clone carrying this TCR beta chain showed up just a few times. After removal of 3 bases from V and 6 bases from J, the junction contained 8 bases not matched to a gene. The CDR3 is 15 residues long. Germline V gene data show CDR1 as MNHEY and CDR2 as SMNVEV (reference sequence). Authors' data handling: The authors estimated nucleated cell counts from reference gene primer amplification. Using immunoSEQ multiplex PCR, the repertoire was profiled, and TCRdb retains in-frame clones only, with some absent. Clone size and V and J calls were adopted from that table, with D and trimming inferred from the DNA. The sample lists tens of thousands of clones; around 85% were seen once. The data derive from a study of blood T cell repertoires in COVID-19.

The chain uses TRBV27 and TRBJ1-5; 7 bases agree with TRBD1. Sequenced input: peripheral blood. The clonotype originates from a man older than 75 with acute or convalescent COVID-19. The CDR3 region is CASSLNRQGGQPQHF. In DNA form, the CDR3 reads TGTGCCAGCAGTTTGAACCGTCAGGGGGGTCAGCCCCAGCATTTT.